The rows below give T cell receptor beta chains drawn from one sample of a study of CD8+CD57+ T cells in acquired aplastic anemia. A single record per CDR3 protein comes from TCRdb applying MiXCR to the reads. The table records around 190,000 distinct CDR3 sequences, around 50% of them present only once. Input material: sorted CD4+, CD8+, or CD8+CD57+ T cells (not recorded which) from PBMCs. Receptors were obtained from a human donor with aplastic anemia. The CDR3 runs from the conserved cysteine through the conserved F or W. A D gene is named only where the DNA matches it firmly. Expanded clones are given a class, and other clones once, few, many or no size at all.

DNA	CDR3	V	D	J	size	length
TGTGCCAGCCATAATAGCAATCAGCCCCAGCATTTT	CASHNSNQPQHF	TRBV2	.	TRBJ1-5	.	12
TGTGCCAGCAACGAAGGGGCAGGGATCTATGGCTACACCTTC	CASNEGAGIYGYTF	TRBV2	.	TRBJ1-2	few	14
TGTGCCAGCAGTGGGGGGTATGGGGCCAACGTCCTGACTTTC	CASSGGYGANVLTF	TRBV2	.	TRBJ2-6	few	14
TGTGCCAGCAGCTTAGAATCGGGGGGCCAGAGTACGCAGTATTTT	CASSLESGGQSTQYF	TRBV11-2	.	TRBJ2-3	many	15
TGCAGTGCCGTCAGTGGAAACATTCAGTACTTC	CSAVSGNIQYF	TRBV20-1	.	TRBJ2-4	.	11
TGTGCCAGTAGTATCGGCGGGTTCACCGGGGAGCTGTTTTTT	CASSIGGFTGELFF	TRBV19	.	TRBJ2-2	.	14
TGTGCCAGCAGCTTGGCAGGGGAGGGCGAGCAGTGCTTC	CASSLAGEGEQCF	TRBV7-8	.	TRBJ2-7	once	13
TGTGCCAGCAGCCCTACCGCAAATTCACCCCTCCACTTT	CASSPTANSPLHF	TRBV7-9	.	TRBJ1-6	once	13
TGTGCCACCAGTGATCGGACAGCGGCCTATGGCTACACCTTC	CATSDRTAAYGYTF	TRBV24-1	.	TRBJ1-2	few	14
TGTGCCAGCAGGGTGACAGGTTCCTACGAGCAGTACTTC	CASRVTGSYEQYF	TRBV12-3/TRBV12-4	.	TRBJ2-7	.	13
TGTGCCAGTAGTATAAACGGCAGGGGCCTCACTGGCTACACCTTC	CASSINGRGLTGYTF	TRBV19	.	TRBJ1-2	.	15
TGTGCCAGCAGCTCTTCTAGCGGGGGGGCCCACGGGGAGCTGTTTTTT	CASSSSSGGAHGELFF	TRBV7-9	TRBD2	TRBJ2-2	many	16
TGTGCCAGCAGACTCGTGGCCTCCTACGAGCAGTACTTC	CASRLVASYEQYF	TRBV7-2	.	TRBJ2-7	.	13
TGTGCCAGCAGTTTAGACGGGCGGGGGGGCCTGAACGAGCAGTACTTC	CASSLDGRGGLNEQYF	TRBV12-3/TRBV12-4	TRBD2	TRBJ2-7	.	16
TGTGCCAGTAGTCCAGGAACCAGGGTCTGGGACGAGCAGTACTTC	CASSPGTRVWDEQYF	TRBV19	.	TRBJ2-7	few	15
TGTGCCAGCAGCGTCGAGGGGGTGGGGTGGGAGAGCCAGTACTTC	CASSVEGVGWESQYF	TRBV9	.	TRBJ2-5	.	15
TGTGCCAGTAAACAGGGACTCGGCAATGAGCAGTTCTTC	CASKQGLGNEQFF	TRBV7-6	.	TRBJ2-1	.	13
TGCAGTGCCCGACTAGCGGGGGCCTCGTACAATGAGCAGTTCTTC	CSARLAGASYNEQFF	TRBV20-1	TRBD2	TRBJ2-1	many	15
TGTGCCAGCAGCCCTAGTCGGACTAGCGGGAGTGGCGAGCAGTACTTC	CASSPSRTSGSGEQYF	TRBV3-1	TRBD2	TRBJ2-7	.	16
TGCGCCAGCAGTTCGTGGCGGGGGGGGTCCTACGAGCAGTACTTC	CASSSWRGGSYEQYF	TRBV10-1	TRBD2	TRBJ2-7	many	15
TGTGCCAGCAGCTTACTAGGGGGGGGCGATGGGGTTACGCAGTATTTT	CASSLLGGGDGVTQYF	TRBV7-8	.	TRBJ2-3	many	16
TGCGCCAGCAGCTCGCGGACTAGCGGGGGTAAGTACGAGCAGTACTTC	CASSSRTSGGKYEQYF	TRBV5-1	TRBD2	TRBJ2-7	.	16
TGCGCCAGCAGCGCGCGGACAGGCGGCGATTCACCCCTCCACTTT	CASSARTGGDSPLHF	TRBV5-1	TRBD1	TRBJ1-6	few	15
TGTGCCAGCAGCTTAGCACAGAGCAATCAGCCCCAGCATTTT	CASSLAQSNQPQHF	TRBV7-9	.	TRBJ1-5	.	14
TGCGCCAGCAGTGATGGGTTTAACTATGGCTACACCTTC	CASSDGFNYGYTF	TRBV10-2	.	TRBJ1-2	many	13
TGTGCCAGTAGTGTTGGGGTCTCCTACGAGCAGTACTTC	CASSVGVSYEQYF	TRBV19	.	TRBJ2-7	few	13
TGTGCCAGCAGCCTGACTAGAGTTATCGTGAAGACCCAGTACTTC	CASSLTRVIVKTQYF	TRBV7-8	.	TRBJ2-5	.	15
TGTGCCACCAGTGACCCTTCCGGGAGACTCAATGAGCAGTTCTTC	CATSDPSGRLNEQFF	TRBV24-1	.	TRBJ2-1	.	15
TGTGCTAGCAGCTACACGGACGGCTACGAGCAGTACTTC	CASSYTDGYEQYF	TRBV7-7	.	TRBJ2-7	.	13
TGTGCCAGCTCACCACTGCAAGATATAAACTATGGCTACACCTTC	CASSPLQDINYGYTF	TRBV18	.	TRBJ1-2	.	15
TGCAGTGCTTCAGAGATGAGAGGGAATGAGCAGTTCTTC	CSASEMRGNEQFF	TRBV20-1	.	TRBJ2-1	.	13
TGTGCCAGCGGGGAACAGGGTGGCAATCAGCCCCAGCATTTT	CASGEQGGNQPQHF	TRBV7-2	.	TRBJ1-5	once	14
TGTGCCAGTAGTATGGCGCAGACCTACGAGCAGTACTTC	CASSMAQTYEQYF	TRBV19	.	TRBJ2-7	few	13
TGTGCCAGCAGCTCAGGGACAGGGAGTCGCTACACCTTC	CASSSGTGSRYTF	TRBV11-2	TRBD1	TRBJ1-2	few	13
TGTGCCAGCAGTGAAGGACCGGCTTCTTTCGACTATGGCTACACCTTC	CASSEGPASFDYGYTF	TRBV2	.	TRBJ1-2	.	16
TGTGCCAGCAGCCAAGAGCTCGAGCAGTACTTC	CASSQELEQYF	TRBV4-2	.	TRBJ2-7	once	11
TGTGCCAGCAGCTTACAGGGGGCGTCCTACGAGCAGTACTTC	CASSLQGASYEQYF	TRBV7-9	TRBD1	TRBJ2-7	many	14
TGTGCCAGCAGCACGATGGGAGTGGAGCGCACTGAAGCTTTCTTT	CASSTMGVERTEAFF	TRBV9	.	TRBJ1-1	many	15
TGTGCCAGCAGCCAATCAGGGGGCTGGCAAGAGACCCAGTACTTC	CASSQSGGWQETQYF	TRBV3-1	TRBD1	TRBJ2-5	.	15
TGCAGTGCTGGATCGCGGACCCCACGGGGCAATCAGCCCCAGCATTTT	CSAGSRTPRGNQPQHF	TRBV20-1	.	TRBJ1-5	few	16
TGTGCCAGCAGCGTCGGGACAGGACAAGAGACCCAGTACTTC	CASSVGTGQETQYF	TRBV5-4	TRBD1	TRBJ2-5	few	14
TGTGCCAGCAGCGGGCTAGGCTACGAGCAGTACTTC	CASSGLGYEQYF	TRBV7-2	.	TRBJ2-7	few	12
TGTGCCGCCAGCAGCGACCAGCCCCAGCATTTT	CAASSDQPQHF	TRBV15	.	TRBJ1-5	few	11
TGTGCCAGCAGTTTCTCGGCAGTCGGGGTGTCCCTCCACTTT	CASSFSAVGVSLHF	TRBV27	.	TRBJ1-6	many	14
TGCAGTGCTAGAGATGTGACTAGACCAGATACGCAGTATTTT	CSARDVTRPDTQYF	TRBV20-1	.	TRBJ2-3	many	14
TGTGCCACCAGTGGTGGGATTAGCACAGATACGCAGTATTTT	CATSGGISTDTQYF	TRBV24-1	.	TRBJ2-3	.	14
TGTGCCAGTTCCCTAACTGCCTCGGGGGGGCAAGCAGATACGCAGTATTTT	CASSLTASGGQADTQYF	TRBV19	TRBD2	TRBJ2-3	many	17
TGTGCCTGGTCTCAAGGGGGCGCAAGTTCACCCCTCCACTTT	CAWSQGGASSPLHF	TRBV30	TRBD1	TRBJ1-6	few	14
TGTGCCATCTGTGTGGCAGGCGGCGAAGCAGAGGGAGATACGCAGTATTTT	CAICVAGGEAEGDTQYF	TRBV10-3	.	TRBJ2-3	.	17
TGTGCCAGCGTGACTAGCGGGAGACCTCAAGAGACCCAGTACTTC	CASVTSGRPQETQYF	TRBV2	TRBD2	TRBJ2-5	.	15
TGTGCCAGTAGTACCAGTTATGAGCAGTTCTTC	CASSTSYEQFF	TRBV19	.	TRBJ2-1	few	11
TGTGCCAGCAGCCTCCCCGGGGCTCAAGAGACCCAGTACTTC	CASSLPGAQETQYF	TRBV7-9	.	TRBJ2-5	.	14
TGTGCCAGCAACTTACAGGGGGGAAATGAGCAGTTCTTC	CASNLQGGNEQFF	TRBV2	TRBD1	TRBJ2-1	few	13
TGTGCCAGTTACAGAACGGGGGGCATGAACACTGAAGCTTTCTTT	CASYRTGGMNTEAFF	TRBV19	.	TRBJ1-1	few	15
TGCAGTGCTAGAGATTCCCGTAGGGGGGGGGGACTGGATACGCAGTATTTT	CSARDSRRGGGLDTQYF	TRBV20-1	.	TRBJ2-3	many	17
TGTGCCAGCCATGTCCCCCCCTACGAGCAGTACTTC	CASHVPPYEQYF	TRBV6-2/TRBV6-3	.	TRBJ2-7	many	12
TGTGCCAGCAGCCAGACGGGTTTT	CASSQTGF	TRBV7-8	.	TRBJ1-3	.	8
TGTGCCAGCAGCCACGGGGGGGGCGCGGGCAATCAGCCCCAGCATTTT	CASSHGGGAGNQPQHF	TRBV4-2	.	TRBJ1-5	.	16
TGTGCCAGCAGCCATGGGCCTGACAGGGTCGGGGAGCAGTACTTC	CASSHGPDRVGEQYF	TRBV3-1	TRBD1	TRBJ2-7	many	15